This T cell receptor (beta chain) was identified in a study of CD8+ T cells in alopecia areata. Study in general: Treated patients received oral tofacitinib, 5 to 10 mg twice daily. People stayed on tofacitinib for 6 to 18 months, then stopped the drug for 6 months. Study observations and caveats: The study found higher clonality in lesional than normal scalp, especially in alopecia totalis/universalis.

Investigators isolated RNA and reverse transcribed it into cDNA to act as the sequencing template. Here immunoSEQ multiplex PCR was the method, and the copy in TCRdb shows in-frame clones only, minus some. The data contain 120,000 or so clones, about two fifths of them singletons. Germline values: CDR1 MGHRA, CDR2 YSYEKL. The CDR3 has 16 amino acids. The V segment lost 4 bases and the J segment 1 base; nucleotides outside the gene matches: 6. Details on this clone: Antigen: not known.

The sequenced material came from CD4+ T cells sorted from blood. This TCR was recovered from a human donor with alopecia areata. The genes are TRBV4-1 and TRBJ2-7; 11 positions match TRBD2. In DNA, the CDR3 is TGCGCCAGCAGCCGGAGACTAGCGGGGACGTCCTACGAGCAGTACTTC. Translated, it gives CASSRRLAGTSYEQYF.